Following are 22 T cell receptor beta chains from one sample sequenced in a study of cytomegalovirus exposure and HLA in healthy donors. Both 60 Vbeta primers and 13 Jbeta primers went into the PCR. TCRdb keeps only in-frame clones here, not all; method: immunoSEQ multiplex PCR. The sample records 100,000 to 120,000 clones, less than 85% being singletons. Sequencing used PBMCs. These receptor sequences come from a man aged 25-40 years in good health and CMV-seropositive.

V usage is TRBV28 and J usage is TRBJ1-1; D not resolved. V gave up 7 bases and J gave up 4 bases, with 19 bases separating them. This CDR3 contains 15 residues. Per germline, CDR1 MDHEN and CDR2 SYDVKM. DNA of the CDR3: TGTGCCAGCATCACCCAAGCGGCGGGAATCACTGAAGCTTTCTTT. Residues: CASITQAAGITEAFF.

This chain uses TRBV7-2 with TRBJ2-3; the match to TRBD2 covers 12 bases. V shed 5 bases, J shed 6 bases, and the junction held 15 bases outside the gene matches. The V gene's germline CDR1 is SGHTA and CDR2 FQGNSA. CDR3 length: 18 amino acids. The CDR3 nucleotides read TGTGCCAGCAGCCATACCGGGACTAGCGGGCGAGCGGGGGATACGCAGTATTTT. Protein sequence: CASSHTGTSGRAGDTQYF.

The CDR3 loop is CAWVPGLVDNEQFF. CDR3 DNA sequence: TGTGCCTGGGTCCCGGGACTAGTAGACAATGAGCAGTTCTTC. The V gene is TRBV30, the J gene TRBJ2-1; 8 nucleotides line up with TRBD2. Losses at the gene ends were 5 bases for V and 5 bases for J; bases not matched to a gene: 8. The CDR3 spans 14 residues. Germline lookup yields CDR1 GTSNPN and CDR2 SVGIG (reference sequence).

This chain connects TRBV5-4 to TRBJ2-6; D gene ambiguous. Looked up from germline, CDR1 is SGHNT and CDR2 is YYREEE (reference sequence). The CDR3 runs to 15 residues. V lost 6 bases and J lost 1, with 11 bases in between. CDR3 sequence (DNA): TGTGCCAGCACCCTAAGTCTGTCTGGGGCCAACGTCCTGACTTTC. Its protein is CASTLSLSGANVLTF.

This chain connects TRBV6-5 to TRBJ2-2, with 8 bases lining up with TRBD2. The CDR3 sequence is 15 residues long. Per the germline V gene, CDR1 is MNHEY and CDR2 is SVGAGI. V was clipped by 6 bases and J by 4 bases; unmatched bases: 7. The CDR3 nucleotides read TGTGCCAGCAGCCTCGGGAGGGGTGGCACCGGGGAGCTGTTTTTT. It translates to CASSLGRGGTGELFF.

The rearrangement joins TRBV19 to TRBJ1-2; 7 bases fit TRBD1. This CDR3 is 15 amino acids long. Per germline, CDR1 LNHDA and CDR2 SQIVND (reference sequence). Trimming at V came to 6 bases and at J to 8 bases, leaving 15 bases not matched to a gene. Written as DNA, the CDR3 is TGTGCCAGTAGGCCCAGGGGGTCAGAATATAGAGGCTACACCTTC. Protein: CASRPRGSEYRGYTF.

This clone occurred once. The rearrangement links TRBV4-3 to TRBJ1-3; D may be TRBD1 (6 bases). CDR1 is LGHNA, CDR2 YSLEER, per germline. The CDR3 totals 16 residues. V gave up 0 bases and J gave up 2 bases, with 11 bases separating them. The CDR3 sequence: CASSQDSRTAGNTIYF. The DNA of the CDR3 is TGCGCCAGCAGCCAAGATAGTAGGACAGCTGGAAACACCATATATTTT.

The chain has TRBV6-1 and TRBJ1-1, with TRBD1 identical over 10 bases. V lost 8 bases to trimming and J lost 9 bases; unmatched junction nucleotides: 9. The CDR3 contains 13 residues. Germline CDR1 and CDR2: MNHNS and SASEGT. CDR3: CASAGTGALQAFF. Written as DNA, the CDR3 is TGTGCCAGCGCCGGGACAGGGGCTTTACAAGCTTTCTTT.

The genes are TRBV5-1 and TRBJ2-7; 8 bases are shared with TRBD1. Germline assignment: CDR1 SGHRS and CDR2 YFSETQ. Trimming cost V 7 bases and J 6 bases; bases outside gene matches: 6. The CDR3 extends over 12 amino acids. For the CDR3, the DNA is TGCGCCAGCGGAGGACAGGGCGTCGAGCAGTACTTC. Its translation: CASGGQGVEQYF.

The table lists this clone with a few counts. The V and J genes are TRBV10-3 and TRBJ2-2; TRBD1 might be the D (5 bases). The V end lost 5 bases, the J end lost 0 bases, and 10 bases lay between the germline ends. The CDR3 runs 15 residues. Germline CDR1 is ENHRY and CDR2 is SYGVKD. In nucleotides, the CDR3 is TGTGCCATCAGTCTCAGGGAAACGAACACCGGGGAGCTGTTTTTT. Translated: CAISLRETNTGELFF.

The genes are TRBV9 and TRBJ2-1; 10 bases match TRBD2. This CDR3 has 15 amino acids. The V and J ends lost 4 bases and 5 bases, in that order; junction bases with no gene match: 6. Germline V gene sequence: CDR1 SGDLS, CDR2 YYNGEE. In DNA form, the CDR3 reads TGTGCCAGCAGCCCCAGCGGGGGGGCCAACAATGAGCAGTTCTTC. It is translated as CASSPSGGANNEQFF. Based on the CDR3 plus reference TRBV9 and TRBJ2-1, the full variable domain is DSGVTQTPKHLITATGQRVTLRCSPRSGDLSVYWYQQSLDQGLQFLIQYYNGEERAKGNILERFSAQQFPDLHSELNLSSLELGDSALYFCASSPSGGANNEQFFGPGTRLTVL.

J is TRBJ1-1 and V is TRBV6-5; 7 bases map to TRBD1. Germline V gene sequence: CDR1 MNHEY, CDR2 SVGAGI. V lost 6 bases and J lost 6; bases outside the gene matches: 1. This CDR3 is 11 amino acids long. The CDR3 is CASRQGPEAFF. The CDR3 DNA reads TGTGCCAGCAGACAGGGGCCTGAAGCTTTCTTT.

A single count supports this clone. The chain joins TRBV28 to TRBJ2-7; 9 nucleotides line up with TRBD1. CDR1 and CDR2 (germline): MDHEN, SYDVKM. CDR3 length: 14 amino acids. V lost 5 bases, J lost 2 bases, and 4 bases stayed unmatched. The CDR3 sequence is CASSVGQGPYEQYF. The CDR3, as DNA: TGTGCCAGCAGTGTAGGACAGGGGCCCTACGAGCAGTACTTC.

The J gene is TRBJ1-4, the V gene TRBV28; no definite D call. V gave up 6 bases and J gave up 0 bases, with 14 bases separating them. Germline lookup yields CDR1 MDHEN and CDR2 SYDVKM. This CDR3 contains 16 residues. The CDR3 DNA reads TGTGCCAGCAGCCTCCGCGGTCTGGCAACTAATGAAAAACTGTTTTTT. It translates to CASSLRGLATNEKLFF.

The chain is built from TRBV19 and TRBJ1-2, with 8 bases matching TRBD1. The CDR3 extends over 14 amino acids. The germline gives CDR1 LNHDA, CDR2 SQIVND (reference sequence). The J segment lost 2 bases and the V segment lost 6 bases, leaving 5 bases of the junction unmatched. The CDR3 DNA reads TGTGCCAGTAGCGGACAGGGAGAGAACTATGGCTACACCTTC. Its protein is CASSGQGENYGYTF.

The table lists this clone with a few counts. Within the sample, other DNA sequences also encode this same CDR3. The J gene is TRBJ1-1, the V gene TRBV6-1, with 8 nucleotides matching TRBD1. Germline V lookup: CDR1 MNHNS, CDR2 SASEGT. The CDR3 is 14 amino acids. Trimming removed 1 base from V and 8 bases from J; junction bases left unmatched: 6. The CDR3 nucleotides are TGTGCCAGCAGTGAAGTCCAATGGACAGGGGAAGCTTTCTTT. Translation gives CASSEVQWTGEAFF.

CDR3 residues: CASSIRYNEQFF. The CDR3 DNA reads as TGTGCCAGTAGTATACGGTACAATGAGCAGTTCTTC. The chain joins TRBV19 to TRBJ2-1; D unclear. The CDR3 contains 12 residues. CDR1 is LNHDA and CDR2 is SQIVND in the germline V gene (reference sequence). V was cut by 2 bases and J by 4 bases, with 3 bases left in between.

V usage is TRBV19 and J usage is TRBJ1-5; the D gene is possibly TRBD1 (6 bases). Per germline, CDR1 LNHDA and CDR2 SQIVND (reference sequence). This CDR3 is built from 13 residues. Trimming removed 4 bases at V and 6 bases at J, with 10 bases between. CDR3 region: CASSKGVAQPQHF. In DNA, the CDR3 is TGTGCCAGTAGTAAGGGGGTGGCTCAGCCCCAGCATTTT.

The chain employs TRBV7-2 and TRBJ2-7; TRBD2 is a possible D gene (5 bases). V lost 3 bases and J 2 bases, leaving 8 bases between the germline ends. CDR3 size: 13 residues. CDR1 is SGHTA and CDR2 is FQGNSA in the germline V gene. Here the CDR3 DNA reads TGTGCCAGCAGCTTCGGGATGACCTACGAGCAGTACTTC. Translating gives CASSFGMTYEQYF.

The chain links TRBV10-3 to TRBJ2-7, with TRBD1 identical over 8 bases. The CDR3 runs to 14 residues. The V and J ends lost 3 bases and 2 bases, in that order; junction bases with no gene match: 3. The V gene's germline CDR1 is ENHRY and CDR2 SYGVKD. The CDR3 reads CAISEDRGTYEQYF. DNA for the CDR3: TGTGCCATCAGTGAAGACAGGGGCACCTACGAGCAGTACTTC.

The V and J genes are TRBV4-3 and TRBJ2-2; TRBD1 matches 8 bases. Germline V gene lookup returns CDR1 LGHNA and CDR2 YSLEER. The J segment lost 6 bases and the V segment lost 4 bases, leaving 7 bases of the junction unmatched. The CDR3 consists of 15 residues. CDR3 region: CASSPRTGFAGELFF. CDR3 DNA sequence: TGCGCCAGCAGCCCAAGGACAGGGTTTGCCGGGGAGCTGTTTTTT.

The chain has TRBV10-3 and TRBJ1-3; TRBD1 is a possible D gene (6 bases). There are 15 residues in the CDR3. Trimming stripped 6 bases from V and 0 bases from J, with 12 bases between. Germline-derived CDR1 and CDR2 are ENHRY and SYGVKD. This chain's CDR3 is CAIRERGYSGNTIYF. The DNA of the CDR3 is TGTGCCATCAGGGAAAGGGGGTACTCTGGAAACACCATATATTTT.